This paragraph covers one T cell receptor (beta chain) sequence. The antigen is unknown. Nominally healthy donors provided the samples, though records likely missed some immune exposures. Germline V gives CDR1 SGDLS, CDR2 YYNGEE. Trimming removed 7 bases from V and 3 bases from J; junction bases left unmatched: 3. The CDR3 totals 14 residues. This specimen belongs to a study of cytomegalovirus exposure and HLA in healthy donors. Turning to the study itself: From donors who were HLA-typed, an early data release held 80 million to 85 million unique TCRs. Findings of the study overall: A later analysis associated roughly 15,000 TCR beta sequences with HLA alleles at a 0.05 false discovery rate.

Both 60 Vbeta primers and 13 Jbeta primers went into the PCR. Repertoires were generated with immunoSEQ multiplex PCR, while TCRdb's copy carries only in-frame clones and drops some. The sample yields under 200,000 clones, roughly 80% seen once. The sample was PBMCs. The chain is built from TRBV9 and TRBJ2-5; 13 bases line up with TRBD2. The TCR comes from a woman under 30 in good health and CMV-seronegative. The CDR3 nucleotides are TGTGCCAGCTCCGGGACTAGCGGGGAAGAGACCCAGTACTTC. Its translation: CASSGTSGEETQYF.